This entry lists 30 T cell receptor beta chains sequenced from one sample in a study of OX40 agonist ivuxolimab in advanced cancers. This table comes from immunoSEQ multiplex PCR, and its TCRdb copy is limited to in-frame clones, with some not included. The sample lists 14,000 or so clones; about 80% were seen once. The material sequenced was CD4+ or CD8+ T cells sorted from blood, taken in a trial of the OX40 agonist ivuxolimab. The receptors were sampled from an adult with an advanced solid tumor such as melanoma, head and neck, liver or kidney cancer.

This rearrangement joins TRBV4-1 to TRBJ2-5, with 10 bases fitting TRBD1. V lost 3 bases to trimming and J lost 4 bases; unmatched junction nucleotides: 5. Per germline, CDR1 MGHRA and CDR2 YSYEKL. The CDR3 extends over 15 amino acids. This chain's CDR3 is CASSHPRTGGETQYF. The DNA of the CDR3 is TGCGCCAGCAGCCACCCCAGGACAGGGGGAGAGACCCAGTACTTC.

The chain is built from TRBV7-8 and TRBJ2-1, with TRBD1 as a possible D gene (6 bases). There are 15 residues in the CDR3. Trimming stripped 5 bases from V and 3 bases from J, with 14 bases between. The germline gives CDR1 SGHVS, CDR2 FQNEAQ. Written as DNA, the CDR3 is TGTGCCAGCAGCCTCCAGGGGCTAAACTACAATGAGCAGTTCTTC. Translation: CASSLQGLNYNEQFF.

The V and J genes are TRBV27 and TRBJ1-1; 8 nucleotides line up with TRBD1. V shed 2 bases, J shed 4 bases, and the junction held 3 bases outside the gene matches. The V gene's germline CDR1 is MNHEY and CDR2 SMNVEV (reference sequence). The CDR3 is made up of 14 amino acids. The CDR3 nucleotides read TGTGCCAGCAGTTTAGGCGGACAGGGCACTGAAGCTTTCTTT. This codes for CASSLGGQGTEAFF.

The rearrangement joins TRBV28 to TRBJ2-1; unclear D gene. This CDR3 spans 14 amino acids. Per the germline V gene, CDR1 is MDHEN and CDR2 is SYDVKM. V lost 1 base and J 9 bases, leaving 13 bases between the germline ends. The DNA for the CDR3 is TGTGCCAGCAGTTTATATCGTTCGTCCGGTGAGCAGTTCTTC. Residues: CASSLYRSSGEQFF. The full variable domain, its missing parts supplied by reference TRBV28 and TRBJ2-1, is DVKVTQSSRYLVKRTGEKVFLECVQDMDHENMFWYRQDPGLGLRLIYFSYDVKMKEKGDIPEGYSVSREKKERFSLILESASTNQTSMYLCASSLYRSSGEQFFGPGTRLTVL.

This clone occurred once. This rearrangement joins TRBV14 to TRBJ2-7; the D gene is possibly TRBD1 (5 bases). The CDR3 consists of 13 residues. The V and J ends lost 0 bases and 6 bases respectively, with 9 bases between them. The germline gives CDR1 SGHDN, CDR2 FVKESK. CDR3 sequence (DNA): TGTGCCAGCAGCCAAGATATACAGGTCGAGCAGTACTTC. Its translation: CASSQDIQVEQYF.

This chain uses TRBV5-1 with TRBJ1-2; 7 bases line up with TRBD1. Germline CDR1 SGHRS, CDR2 YFSETQ. Trimming at V came to 0 bases and at J to 7 bases, leaving 6 bases not matched to a gene. CDR3 length: 14 amino acids. CDR3 nucleotide sequence: TGCGCCAGCAGCTTGGAAACAGGGGCTAGTGGCTACACCTTC. It encodes CASSLETGASGYTF. The variable domain in full, completed from reference TRBV5-1 and TRBJ1-2, reads KAGVTQTPRYLIKTRGQQVTLSCSPISGHRSVSWYQQTPGQGLQFLFEYFSETQRNKGNFPGRFSGRQFSNSRSEMNVSTLELGDSALYLCASSLETGASGYTFGSGTRLTVV.

The chain recombines TRBV4-1 with TRBJ2-2; D remains unclear. Germline loops: CDR1 MGHRA, CDR2 YSYEKL. The ends were cut back, 0 bases at V and 4 bases at J, with 6 bases in the middle. This CDR3 is 14 amino acids long. The CDR3 loop is CASSQDVATGELFF. CDR3 coding DNA: TGCGCCAGCAGCCAAGATGTAGCCACCGGGGAGCTGTTTTTT.

The chain carries TRBV7-2 and TRBJ2-7; D possibly corresponds to TRBD2 (5 bases). The CDR3 runs 14 residues. The V gene's germline CDR1 is SGHTA and CDR2 FQGNSA. Trimming removed 1 base at V and 2 bases at J, with 9 bases between. This chain's CDR3 is CASSLGVGAYEQYF. CDR3 bases: TGTGCCAGCAGCTTAGGTGTCGGGGCCTACGAGCAGTACTTC.

The CDR3 DNA reads TGTGCCAGCAGTGACAGGACAGCGGGGGAGACCCAGTACTTC. It translates to CASSDRTAGETQYF. The chain carries TRBV6-1 and TRBJ2-5; maybe TRBD2 (7 bases). V was clipped by 3 bases and J by 5 bases, with 13 bases between them. The germline V gene encodes CDR1 MNHNS and CDR2 SASEGT. This CDR3 comprises 14 residues.

The rearrangement uses TRBV7-9 and TRBJ1-2; TRBD1 matches 8 bases. CDR1 is SEHNR, CDR2 FQNEAQ, per germline (reference sequence). This CDR3 contains 14 residues. V shed 1 base, J shed 6 bases, and the junction held 4 bases outside the gene matches. For the CDR3, the DNA is TGTGCCAGCAGCTTAGTACAGGGGGAGCATGGCTACACCTTC. It codes for CASSLVQGEHGYTF.

The chain is built from TRBV9 and TRBJ2-7; 7 bases are a match to TRBD2. The V segment lost 4 bases and the J segment 5 bases; nucleotides outside the gene matches: 15. Germline CDR1 and CDR2: SGDLS and YYNGEE. This CDR3 is built from 16 residues. CDR3 nucleotide sequence: TGTGCCAGCAGCTCACCATCGAGCCCCACTAGCGACGAGCAGTACTTC. Its translation is CASSSPSSPTSDEQYF.

CDR3 bases: TGCGCCAGCAGGAGACTAGCGGTAGCCTACAATGAGCAGTTCTTC. Protein sequence: CASRRLAVAYNEQFF. The J gene is TRBJ2-1, the V gene TRBV10-1, with 9 bases aligning to TRBD2. V lost 6 bases to trimming and J lost 2 bases; unmatched junction nucleotides: 5. The CDR3 contains 15 residues. Germline lookup yields CDR1 WNHNN and CDR2 SYGVQD (reference sequence).

The chain uses TRBV30 and TRBJ1-1; 7 bases are shared with TRBD1. Trimming cost V 8 bases and J 4 bases; bases outside gene matches: 13. The germline V gene encodes CDR1 GTSNPN and CDR2 SVGIG (reference sequence). CDR3 length: 14 amino acids. CDR3 DNA sequence: TGTGCCCGACGAAACAGGGGAGGCAGCACTGAAGCTTTCTTT. Encoded protein: CARRNRGGSTEAFF.

The chain couples TRBV4-3 to TRBJ2-1; D is uncertain. The CDR3 is 15 amino acids. The germline V gene encodes CDR1 LGHNA and CDR2 YSLEER. Trimming took off 1 base at V and 6 bases at J, with 13 bases between the two ends. The CDR3 sequence: CASSQGSVSPNEQFF. The CDR3 coding sequence is TGCGCCAGCAGCCAAGGGTCAGTTAGCCCCAATGAGCAGTTCTTC.

The chain joins TRBV7-9 to TRBJ1-1; 11 bases are a match to TRBD1. CDR1 SEHNR and CDR2 FQNEAQ come from the germline V gene (reference sequence). The CDR3 is 16 residues long. The J segment lost 4 bases and the V segment lost 1 base, leaving 5 bases of the junction unmatched. The CDR3 loop reads CASSLDPGQGGTEAFF. CDR3 sequence (DNA): TGTGCCAGCAGCTTAGACCCGGGACAGGGGGGCACTGAAGCTTTCTTT. The variable domain in full, completed from reference TRBV7-9 and TRBJ1-1, reads DTGVSQNPRHKITKRGQNVTFRCDPISEHNRLYWYRQTLGQGPEFLTYFQNEAQLEKSRLLSDRFSAERPKGSFSTLEIQRTEQGDSAMYLCASSLDPGQGGTEAFFGQGTRLTVV.

This chain uses TRBV27 with TRBJ2-7, with 12 bases that match TRBD2. Germline V lookup: CDR1 MNHEY, CDR2 SMNVEV (reference sequence). V lost 4 bases and J lost 0; bases outside the gene matches: 1. This CDR3 has 15 amino acids. The CDR3 DNA is TGTGCCAGCAGTTCGGGACTAGCGGGCTCCTACGAGCAGTACTTC. It is translated as CASSSGLAGSYEQYF.

This chain uses TRBV7-2 with TRBJ2-5; D might be TRBD2 (5 bases). The germline V and J ends were trimmed by 5 bases and 5 bases, with 6 bases remaining between them. The CDR3 contains 11 residues. From germline, CDR1 is SGHTA and CDR2 FQGNSA. The CDR3 coding sequence is TGTGCCAGCAGCCCGGGGGAGACCCAGTACTTC. It encodes CASSPGETQYF. Full variable domain (rest looked up from reference TRBV7-2 and TRBJ2-5): GAGVSQSPSNKVTEKGKDVELRCDPISGHTALYWYRQSLGQGLEFLIYFQGNSAPDKSGLPSDRFSAERTGGSVSTLTIQRTQQEDSAVYLCASSPGETQYFGPGTRLLVL.

V and J are TRBV14 and TRBJ2-1, with 13 bases matching TRBD2. The CDR3 is 16 amino acids. V lost 6 bases, J lost 5 bases, and 7 bases stayed unmatched. Germline CDR1 reads SGHDN; CDR2 reads FVKESK. In DNA, the CDR3 is TGTGCCAGCAGAGCCCTGGGACTAGCGGGAAACAATGAGCAGTTCTTC. Translated: CASRALGLAGNNEQFF.

J is TRBJ1-1 and V is TRBV11-2; D possibly corresponds to TRBD1 (6 bases). The CDR3 is 13 residues long. CDR1 SGHAT and CDR2 FQNNGV come from the germline V gene. Trimming pared 0 bases from V and 8 bases from J, leaving 10 bases between. CDR3 amino acids: CASSLDPGGEAFF. CDR3 DNA: TGTGCCAGCAGCTTAGATCCTGGGGGCGAAGCTTTCTTT.

V usage is TRBV7-3 and J usage is TRBJ2-1; 11 nucleotides match TRBD2. The CDR3 is 14 residues long. The junction had 5 bases not matched to a gene; V was cut back by 3 bases and J by 10 bases. Germline V gene data show CDR1 as SGHTA and CDR2 as FQGTGA. The DNA for the CDR3 is TGTGCCAGCAGCTTGGTACTAGCGGGGGTCGAGCAGTTCTTC. Translation: CASSLVLAGVEQFF.

The chain joins TRBV19 to TRBJ2-7, with D uncertain. Deletions cut 2 bases from V and 5 bases from J, with 13 bases between. CDR3 length equals 14 residues. Germline V CDR1 and CDR2: LNHDA, SQIVND (reference sequence). The CDR3 DNA reads as TGTGCCAGTAGTATATTAGGACCCGACAACGAGCAGTACTTC. This sequence encodes CASSILGPDNEQYF.

This clone occurred a few times. This chain links TRBV4-3 with TRBJ2-7; the D gene is possibly TRBD1 (6 bases). Trimming shortened V by 4 bases and J by 3 bases, and 16 bases separated the two germline ends. This CDR3 is 15 amino acids long. CDR1 and CDR2 from the germline V gene are LGHNA and YSLEER. DNA of the CDR3: TGCGCCAGCAGCCGAACCCGGGACACCATCTACGAGCAGTACTTC. Amino acids: CASSRTRDTIYEQYF.

This sequence joins TRBV7-3 and TRBJ2-1; 10 bases map to TRBD2. Germline CDR1 reads SGHTA; CDR2 reads FQGTGA. The length of the CDR3 is 15 residues. V lost 4 bases to trimming and J lost 8 bases; unmatched junction nucleotides: 8. The CDR3 here is CASSSLAGVSDEQFF. The CDR3 DNA reads TGTGCCAGCAGCTCCCTAGCGGGAGTATCGGATGAGCAGTTCTTC.

The chain uses TRBV5-6 and TRBJ2-6; D is possibly TRBD2 (6 bases). V lost 4 bases, J lost 4 bases, and 12 bases lay in between. This CDR3 has 15 amino acids. Germline CDR1 is SGHDT and CDR2 is YYEEEE. CDR3 DNA sequence: TGTGCCAGCAGCCCCCCCGCGGGGGGGGCCAACGTCCTGACTTTC. This translates into CASSPPAGGANVLTF. The full variable domain, rest sourced from reference TRBV5-6 and TRBJ2-6, is DAGVTQSPTHLIKTRGQQVTLRCSPKSGHDTVSWYQQALGQGPQFIFQYYEEEERQRGNFPDRFSGHQFPNYSSELNVNALLLGDSALYLCASSPPAGGANVLTFGAGSRLTVL.

This chain joins TRBV4-3 and TRBJ2-3; 7 bases align to TRBD2. Germline V gene lookup returns CDR1 LGHNA and CDR2 YSLEER. V was pared by 3 bases and J by 3 bases, with 6 bases of the junction left unmatched. This CDR3 spans 15 amino acids. As DNA, the CDR3 is TGCGCCAGCAGCCATTGGGACGGGGGGACAGATACGCAGTATTTT. Translating gives CASSHWDGGTDTQYF.

The rearrangement links TRBV7-8 to TRBJ2-5, with D possibly TRBD2 on 5 matching bases. The CDR3 extends over 15 amino acids. Germline CDR1 SGHVS, CDR2 FQNEAQ. Trimming pared 4 bases from V and 3 bases from J, leaving 15 bases between. Here the CDR3 DNA reads TGTGCCAGCAGCTCCCCAGACGAAGCGGAAGAGACCCAGTACTTC. The encoded protein is CASSSPDEAEETQYF.

This chain joins TRBV9 and TRBJ1-1; TRBD1 agrees at 9 bases. J lost 4 bases, V lost 4 bases, and 2 bases had no gene match. The CDR3 consists of 13 residues. Germline V gene data show CDR1 as SGDLS and CDR2 as YYNGEE. CDR3: CASSKQGATEAFF. Here the CDR3 DNA reads TGTGCCAGCAGCAAACAGGGGGCCACTGAAGCTTTCTTT.

V gene TRBV5-5 combines with J gene TRBJ2-5; tentative D call: TRBD1 (5 bases). The length of the CDR3 is 13 residues. The V and J ends lost 6 bases and 7 bases respectively, with 16 bases between them. Per the germline V gene, CDR1 is SGHKS and CDR2 is YYEKEE (reference sequence). This chain's CDR3 is CASIDSDYGTQYF. The DNA of the CDR3 is TGTGCCAGCATTGACAGCGATTACGGGACCCAGTACTTC.

This chain links TRBV30 with TRBJ2-6; D gene ambiguous. V lost 0 bases and J lost 3, with 3 bases in between. Germline CDR1 is GTSNPN and CDR2 is SVGIG (reference sequence). This CDR3 has 13 amino acids. CDR3 nucleotides: TGTGCCTGGAGTGTGGGTGGGGCCAACGTCCTGACTTTC. Protein: CAWSVGGANVLTF. Looking up the rest from reference TRBV30 and TRBJ2-6 gives the full variable domain: SQTIHQWPATLVQPVGSPLSLECTVEGTSNPNLYWYRQAAGRGLQLLFYSVGIGQISSEVPQNLSASRPQDRQFILSSKKLLLSDSGFYLCAWSVGGANVLTFGAGSRLTVL.

The V and J genes are TRBV11-2 and TRBJ2-3, with 8 bases aligning to TRBD2. V shed 5 bases, J shed 3 bases, and the junction held 7 bases outside the gene matches. This CDR3 is 15 amino acids long. Germline V lookup: CDR1 SGHAT, CDR2 FQNNGV. CDR3 nucleotide sequence: TGTGCCAGCAGCCGTTACCCGGGAGGGACAGATACGCAGTATTTT. Amino acid sequence: CASSRYPGGTDTQYF.